This T cell receptor beta chain was identified in a study of shared clonotypes between healthy human individuals (TCRdb year 2020). The study in broad terms: A couple of women and three men aged 18 to 49 years were included in the cohort. Per donor, leukapheresis produced somewhere between about 0.94 and 9 billion PBMCs. The study deeply sequenced blood TCR repertoires of five healthy adults to estimate repertoire size and the extent of clonotype sharing between individuals. For each donor, three plates each were used for CD4 naive and CD4 memory, two plates were used for CD8 naive, and one plate was used for CD8 memory. Libraries were prepared and TCR repertoires were sequenced by different laboratories using diverse techniques, in order to increase sequencing depth and limit assay-specific biases. On the study overall, not on this receptor specifically: Based on pairwise subsampling, the degree of clonotype sharing among donors was expected to be affected by sequencing depth. Even with the large sequencing depth, rarefaction of the sorted-subset datasets indicated that sequencing was incomplete. Because the study included only a small number of donors, the genetic and exposure-history diversity represented was limited. Higher generation probabilities were observed for clonotypes shared by all four sorted-subset donors than for non-shared clonotypes. Sampling was restricted to blood, and TCR repertoires in tissue are likely to differ from TCR repertoires in blood. Sharing across several donors was observed for around 5% of naive CD4, less than 4% of naive CD8, 2% to 2.5% of memory CD4, and about 0.38% of memory CD8 clonotypes. Estimated clonotype richness was generally larger for naive than for memory subsets.

As for this clone: Its specific antigen is unknown. No much larger clonotype is one base removed from it; base qualities were not supplied.

CD8 naive samples consisted of CD45RO-negative cells that were positively selected for CCR7, yielding a CD45RA+CCR7+ population without TemRA cells. The donors were healthy, HIV-negative adults with no recently reported acute infections or vaccinations. Every donor was a Caucasian adult residing in Nashville, Tennessee, USA. After blood collection by leukapheresis, PBMCs were isolated using Ficoll-Histopaque density gradient centrifugation and then cryopreserved in the vapor phase of liquid nitrogen. Analytical flow cytometry was used to check the purity and quantity of every magnetically sorted T cell population. Each sorted fraction had its genomic DNA isolated and then quantified by UV absorbance on a Nanodrop 2000c. Based on the germline V gene (reference sequence), the CDR1 and CDR2 sequences are MNHEY and SMNVEV. Deletion took 4 bases off V and 3 bases off J, with a span of 9 bases between the germline ends. Measured from the cysteine to the phenylalanine, the CDR3 is 14 residues long. Only the CDR3 part of the read is kept: 42 bases, read in frame from the first base.

TCR CDR3 regions were amplified from genomic DNA by multiplex PCR using the deep immunoSEQ assay. Genomic DNA extracted from each cell subset was distributed evenly over all wells of several immunoSEQ 96-well plates, and each plate served as one replicate. Each replicate PCR for sorted subsets received around 0.2 ug genomic DNA, equal to tens of thousands of T cell genomes. The purified libraries were quantified using a Qubit 3.0 fluorometer, sized with a Bioanalyzer 2100, and then quantified again using the KAPA Library Quantification kit. Each immunoSEQ 96-well plate was sequenced on its own single-read 150-cycle Illumina NextSeq 550 flow cell. The original pipeline was this. The immunoSEQ output contained only junctional sequences without quality scores, so filtering could not match that applied to full-length reads. To assign V/J genes and CDR3, sequences were annotated using PyIR, a Python wrapper for IgBLAST v1.9, with IMGT germline references. Reads were removed for weak V/J assignments (E-value above 1e-6), missing CDR3, stop codons, out-of-frame junctions, or ambiguous translated residues. V3J clonotypes were defined by identical inferred V gene, J gene, and CDR3 amino acid sequence. Percentage overlap between repertoires was calculated by dividing the number of shared unique clonotypes by the size of the smaller repertoire. Richness of each repertoire was evaluated using RTK rarefaction, the Chao1 estimator, and Recon v2.1 estimates of unobserved clonotypes. OLGA was used to compute generation probabilities for all TCRbeta clonotypes that the gDNA method yielded from a handful of donors. TCRdb limited this immuneACCESS table to in-frame rearrangements with V and J called. A share of clones is missing; checked studies link under half to unresolved V genes, and the rest is unexplained. V, J and clone size are those of that table, while D and trimming were read from the DNA. The sample table lists about 590,000 clones, nearly 97% of them with a count of one. The ten largest clones capture approximately 0.1% of the sample.

The V gene is TRBV27 and the J gene is TRBJ1-4, and perhaps TRBD1 as D gene, on 6 matching bases. Sequencing was done on a sample of naive CD8+ T cells sorted from blood. The cell subset or site label of this sample denotes: CD45RA+CCR7+. This TCR was recovered from a woman aged 25 to 39 in good health. The CDR3 sequence is CASSWGGSNEKLFF. The nucleotides read TGTGCCAGCAGTTGGGGGGGCTCTAATGAAAAACTGTTTTTT.